The 21 T cell receptor beta chains reported below all come from one sample, sequenced in a study of neurological immune-mediated disorders. Regarding time point: longitudinal time-point 3. One entry per CDR3 protein, called by TCRdb with MiXCR from the 5' RACE reads. The sample gives some 80,000 distinct CDR3 sequences, under 4.5% of which show up once; less than 7.5% is in the top ten. Sequencing was carried out using PBMCs. Receptors originate from a woman aged 60-75 years with multiple sclerosis.

Ten or more counts support this clonotype. The chain recombines TRBV11-2 with TRBJ1-1, with D perhaps TRBD1 (5 bases). Germline CDR1 and CDR2: SGHAT and FQNNGV. V was trimmed by 0 bases and J by 5 bases, leaving 13 bases between them. CDR3 size: 15 residues. The CDR3 here is CASSLDGWGGTEAFF. The CDR3 nucleotides are TGTGCCAGCAGCTTAGATGGGTGGGGCGGGACTGAAGCTTTCTTT.

This clonotype has at least ten counts. This rearrangement joins TRBV12-3 or TRBV12-4 to TRBJ1-3; no reliable D call. V lost 8 bases, J lost 1 base, and 12 bases lay in between. CDR3 length: 14 residues. CDR3 sequence reads: CASGSTGSGNTIYF. Written as DNA, the CDR3 is TGTGCCAGCGGCTCTACGGGGTCTGGAAACACCATATATTTT.

This clonotype was seen repeatedly, ten times or more. This sequence joins TRBV28 and TRBJ1-1; no clear D. The CDR3 spans 14 residues. V was clipped by 7 bases and J by 0 bases, with 12 bases between them. CDR1 and CDR2 from the germline V gene are MDHEN and SYDVKM. CDR3 sequence: CASISAPLNTEAFF. The DNA for the CDR3 is TGTGCCAGCATATCAGCACCCTTGAACACTGAAGCTTTCTTT.

This clonotype was counted ten times or more. V is TRBV5-1 and J is TRBJ2-1; D not resolved. The CDR3 sequence is 14 residues long. Germline V gene lookup returns CDR1 SGHRS and CDR2 YFSETQ. V was clipped by 4 bases and J by 0 bases, with 8 bases between them. The CDR3, as DNA: TGCGCCAGCAGCCTGGAGCACTCCTACAATGAGCAGTTCTTC. As protein: CASSLEHSYNEQFF.

Many counts were recorded for this clonotype. The rearrangement links TRBV5-6 to TRBJ2-3; TRBD1 matches at 7 bases. The germline gives CDR1 SGHDT, CDR2 YYEEEE. The junction had 8 bases not matched to a gene; V was cut back by 5 bases and J by 2 bases. The CDR3 totals 15 residues. CDR3 coding DNA: TGTGCCAGCAGATTTAGGGGGCGAAACACAGATACGCAGTATTTT. It translates to CASRFRGRNTDTQYF.

This clonotype was recorded many times. V gene TRBV12-3 or TRBV12-4 combines with J gene TRBJ1-2, with D perhaps matching TRBD1 (6 bases). The CDR3 covers 18 residues. Trimming removed 6 bases at V and 5 bases at J, with 28 bases between. In nucleotides, the CDR3 is TGTGCCAGCAGCGTTTCCTCGCCACACCCAGGGGTTGGTTATGGCTACACCTTC. It translates to CASSVSSPHPGVGYGYTF.

There are many counts of this clonotype. This chain connects TRBV5-1 to TRBJ1-1; possibly TRBD1 for D (6 bases). Per the germline V gene, CDR1 is SGHRS and CDR2 is YFSETQ. The CDR3 length is 14 residues. The V end lost 0 bases, the J end lost 6 bases, and 12 bases lay between the germline ends. CDR3 region: CASSLVAGVAEAFF. The CDR3 DNA reads as TGCGCCAGCAGCTTGGTGGCAGGGGTTGCTGAAGCTTTCTTT.

This clonotype was seen at least ten times. The gene calls are TRBV18 and TRBJ2-7; D gene unclear. Germline-derived CDR1 and CDR2 are KGHSH and LQKENI. Trimming removed 5 bases at V and 7 bases at J, with 12 bases between. The CDR3 extends over 12 amino acids. The CDR3, as DNA: TGTGCCAGCTCAGGTCGGCAGTTGGAGCAGTACTTC. Its protein product is CASSGRQLEQYF.

This clonotype was recorded many times. This chain joins TRBV5-5 and TRBJ2-5, with 12 bases that match TRBD2. There are 15 residues in the CDR3. V shed 4 bases, J shed 3 bases, and the junction held 4 bases outside the gene matches. Germline lookup yields CDR1 SGHKS and CDR2 YYEKEE (reference sequence). CDR3 coding DNA: TGTGCCAGCAGCCTAGCGGGGGGGCCCGAAGAGACCCAGTACTTC. Its protein is CASSLAGGPEETQYF.

This clonotype was recorded at least ten times. The chain joins TRBV6-1 to TRBJ1-5, with D perhaps TRBD1 (6 bases). This CDR3 is built from 15 residues. Per germline, CDR1 MNHNS and CDR2 SASEGT. V dropped 5 bases and J dropped 1 base, with 12 bases sitting between them. The CDR3 region has the DNA TGTGCCAGCAGTCCGACGGGGGGCAGCAATCAGCCCCAGCATTTT. It translates to CASSPTGGSNQPQHF.

Ten or more counts support this clonotype. The rearrangement uses TRBV20-1 and TRBJ2-4, with TRBD1 matching over 7 bases. The junction had 13 bases not matched to a gene; V was cut back by 5 bases and J by 6 bases. CDR1 is DFQATT and CDR2 is SNEGSKA in the germline V gene (reference sequence). The CDR3 totals 15 residues. The CDR3 coding sequence is TGCAGTGCTGTTGGTGGGACACAGGGGCGAAACATTCAGTACTTC. The encoded protein is CSAVGGTQGRNIQYF.

There are many counts of this clonotype. The J gene is TRBJ2-2, the V gene TRBV7-2; D gene unclear. Per germline, CDR1 SGHTA and CDR2 FQGNSA. The germline V and J ends were trimmed by 7 bases and 6 bases, with 15 bases remaining between them. This CDR3 spans 14 amino acids. CDR3 residues: CASTANVGAGELFF. Here the CDR3 DNA reads TGTGCCAGCACCGCCAACGTCGGTGCCGGGGAGCTGTTTTTT.

This clonotype was found many times. The chain has TRBV28 and TRBJ2-1; TRBD2 agrees at 9 bases. Germline V gene sequence: CDR1 MDHEN, CDR2 SYDVKM. The CDR3 extends over 16 amino acids. The V and J ends lost 7 bases and 2 bases, in that order; junction bases with no gene match: 9. Here the CDR3 DNA reads TGTGCCAGCACGCGGATTAGCGGGGGAACCTACAATGAGCAGTTCTTC. It is translated as CASTRISGGTYNEQFF.

This clonotype showed up many times. This chain uses TRBV20-1 with TRBJ2-1; TRBD1 agrees at 9 bases. Germline CDR1 reads DFQATT; CDR2 reads SNEGSKA (reference sequence). The CDR3 extends over 13 amino acids. V was clipped by 4 bases and J by 8 bases; unmatched bases: 6. The CDR3 DNA sequence: TGCAGTGCTAACGACAGGGGGTTGGATGAGCAGTTCTTC. Translating it yields CSANDRGLDEQFF.

This clonotype occurred many times. The CDR3 region has the DNA TGCGCCAGCAGCTTGGAGTTCACAGATACGCAGTATTTT. Its translation is CASSLEFTDTQYF. This rearrangement joins TRBV5-1 to TRBJ2-3, with D unclear. This CDR3 contains 13 residues. The ends were cut back, 0 bases at V and 2 bases at J, with 4 bases in the middle. Per germline, CDR1 SGHRS and CDR2 YFSETQ.

This clonotype showed up many times. The chain couples TRBV5-6 to TRBJ2-1; 9 nucleotides align to TRBD2. CDR1 and CDR2 from the germline V gene are SGHDT and YYEEEE. V was pared by 5 bases and J by 4 bases, with 7 bases of the junction left unmatched. The CDR3 runs to 15 residues. CDR3 DNA: TGTGCCAGCAGGGCGACTAGCGGCGTTTACAATGAGCAGTTCTTC. Protein: CASRATSGVYNEQFF.

This clonotype was picked up many times. The rearrangement joins TRBV21-1 to TRBJ1-2. TRBV21-1 is described as a pseudogene. The CDR3 contains 8 residues. The CDR3 spells CAIYGYTF. CDR3 DNA sequence: TGTGCCATCTATGGCTACACCTTC.

Ten or more counts support this clonotype. The chain is built from TRBV18 and TRBJ1-1; D unresolved. The germline gives CDR1 KGHSH, CDR2 LQKENI. The ends were cut back, 4 bases at V and 1 base at J, with 4 bases in the middle. The CDR3 contains 12 residues. As DNA, the CDR3 is TGTGCCAGCTCACAAAAGAACACTGAAGCTTTCTTT. This sequence encodes CASSQKNTEAFF.

This clonotype was seen at least ten times. The chain links TRBV20-1 to TRBJ1-1, with a possible D match to TRBD1 (5 bases). V gave up 0 bases and J gave up 3 bases, with 14 bases separating them. Germline assignment: CDR1 DFQATT and CDR2 SNEGSKA (reference sequence). CDR3 size: 15 residues. CDR3 coding DNA: TGCAGTGCTAGAGATGGCGTCAGGGAGTACACTGAAGCTTTCTTT. It yields the protein CSARDGVREYTEAFF.

This clonotype has at least ten counts. This chain joins TRBV5-5 and TRBJ1-2; possibly TRBD1 for D (6 bases). V shed 6 bases and J shed 4 bases, with 22 bases lying between them. CDR3 length equals 16 residues. CDR1 is SGHKS and CDR2 is YYEKEE in the germline V gene (reference sequence). The CDR3 bases are TGTGCCAGCACCGGCCCCCCAAAACAGGGAGTCTATGGCTACACCTTC. Residues: CASTGPPKQGVYGYTF.

This clonotype was seen a single time. A read error is possible here, since a much larger clone lies one base away. The chain combines TRBV12-3 or TRBV12-4 with TRBJ2-1; possibly TRBD2 for D (5 bases). The CDR3 has 16 amino acids. With 6 bases removed from V and 0 bases from J, the gap between germline ends came to 15 bases. CDR3 coding DNA: TGTGCCAGCAGCCCACTGGCTGGGAGCTCCTACAATGAGCAGTTCTTC. Residues: CASSPLAGSSYNEQFF.